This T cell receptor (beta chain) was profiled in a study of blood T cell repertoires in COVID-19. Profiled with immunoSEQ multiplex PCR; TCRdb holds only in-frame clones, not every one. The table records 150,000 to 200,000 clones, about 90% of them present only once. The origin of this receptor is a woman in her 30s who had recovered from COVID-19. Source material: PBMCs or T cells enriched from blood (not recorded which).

The DNA for the CDR3 is TGTGCCAGCAGCTTACCTCCGGGACAGGGAAATGGCTACACCTTC. Translated, it gives CASSLPPGQGNGYTF. The chain couples TRBV5-5 to TRBJ1-2, with 9 nucleotides matching TRBD1. This CDR3 comprises 15 residues. Trimming cost V 2 bases and J 6 bases; bases outside gene matches: 8. CDR1 SGHKS and CDR2 YYEKEE come from the germline V gene (reference sequence).